This T cell receptor beta chain was recovered during a study of Ad26.COV2.S vaccination and SARS-CoV-2 variants. Study results and caveats: Spike-specific CD8+ and CD4+ T cell responses reportedly showed substantial breadth after vaccination. Total responses of T cells may have been underestimated by the analyses of TCR breadth and depth.

CDR1 is SGHNT, CDR2 YYREEE, per germline (reference sequence). The CDR3 length is 14 residues. With V trimmed by 3 bases and J by 7 bases, 4 bases remained unmatched. Regarding treatment: roughly 20 received Ad26.COV2.S at low or high dose, single or two shots; several received placebo; per-sample allocation not given. Day 63 after the first vaccine or placebo injection was the time point for sampling. An adult aged 18-55 years in Boston served as the donor. The data were produced by immunoSEQ multiplex PCR, yet TCRdb's version contains in-frame clones alone and is incomplete. The sample consists of about 280,000 clones, more than 70% of them appearing once. Points on this clone: Its antigen is currently unknown.

The sequence was collected from a person between 18 and 65 years old who received the Ad26.COV2.S COVID-19 vaccine or a placebo. V gene TRBV5-4 combines with J gene TRBJ2-2, with 9 bases lining up with TRBD2. Sample: peripheral blood, taken in a trial of Ad26.COV2.S vaccine versus placebo. The CDR3 region has the DNA TGTGCCAGCAGCTCGCGGGAGGGGAACGGGGAGCTGTTTTTT. Translation gives CASSSREGNGELFF.